The sequence of this T cell receptor (beta chain) was determined in a study of response to subunit inactivated influenza vaccine. Findings and limits, study-wide: Few new T cells, the authors suggested, are recruited by each seasonal influenza vaccination.

TCRdb re-called the RT-PCR reads with MiXCR, one entry per CDR3 protein. The data show 200,000 to 300,000 distinct CDR3 sequences, 12% seen once. As concerns this clonotype: Its antigen is not identified.

Trimming took 7 bases from V and 7 from J, leaving 17 bases between them. CDR3 length equals 13 residues. Germline lookup yields CDR1 MNHEY and CDR2 SVGEGT. The clonotype comes from a man aged 45 to 65 who received an inactivated influenza vaccine. The rearrangement links TRBV6-2 or TRBV6-3 to TRBJ2-7; D possibly matches TRBD1 or TRBD2 (5 bases each). Sample: non-naive T cells sorted from PBMCs, taken roughly 15 days before vaccination. The CDR3: CASNGASSREQYF. CDR3 bases: TGTGCCAGCAACGGGGCTTCCTCTCGAGAGCAGTACTTC.